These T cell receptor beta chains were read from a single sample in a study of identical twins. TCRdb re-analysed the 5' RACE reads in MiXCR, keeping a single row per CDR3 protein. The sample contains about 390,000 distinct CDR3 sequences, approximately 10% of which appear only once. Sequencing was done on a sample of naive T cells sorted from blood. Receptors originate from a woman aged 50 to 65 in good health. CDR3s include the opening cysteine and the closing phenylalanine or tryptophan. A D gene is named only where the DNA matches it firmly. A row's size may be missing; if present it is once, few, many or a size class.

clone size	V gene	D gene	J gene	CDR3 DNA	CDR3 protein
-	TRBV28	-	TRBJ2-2	TGTGCCAGCAGTCCCTTAGGGTTGGGCGGGGAGCTGTTTTTT	CASSPLGLGGELFF
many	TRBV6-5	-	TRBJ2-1	TGTGCCAGCACCCCCTTTCTCGGGGTTCGTGAGCAGTTCTTC	CASTPFLGVREQFF
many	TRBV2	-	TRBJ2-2	TGTGCCAGCAGTCGACTTACCGGGGAGCTGTTTTTT	CASSRLTGELFF
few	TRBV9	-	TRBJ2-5	TGTGCCAGCAGCGCATCCTCTCCTGAAGAGACCCAGTACTTC	CASSASSPEETQYF
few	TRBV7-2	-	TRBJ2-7	TGTGCCAGCAGCGAACCGACAGGTTCCTACGAGCAGTACTTC	CASSEPTGSYEQYF
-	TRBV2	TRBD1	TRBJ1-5	TGTGCCAGCAGTCGGACAGGGGGCCTTCCTAATCAGCCCCAGCATTTT	CASSRTGGLPNQPQHF
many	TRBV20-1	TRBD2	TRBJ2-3	TGCAGTGTTACTCGGGTTAGCGGGACTAGCACAGATACGCAGTATTTT	CSVTRVSGTSTDTQYF
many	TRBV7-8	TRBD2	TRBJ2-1	TGTGCCAGCAGCCTAGCCGCCACCAAGGGACTAGCGGGAAACAATGAGCAGTTCTTC	CASSLAATKGLAGNNEQFF
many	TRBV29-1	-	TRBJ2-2	TGCAGCGTTTCTCAAGTCAACACCGGGGAGCTGTTTTTT	CSVSQVNTGELFF
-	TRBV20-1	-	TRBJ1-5	TGCAGTGCTAGCCCTTCTAGCAATCAGCCCCAGCATTTT	CSASPSSNQPQHF
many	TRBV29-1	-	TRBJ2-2	TGCAGCGTTCTAGGAGGCCTTCCGGGCACCGGGGAGCTGTTTTTT	CSVLGGLPGTGELFF
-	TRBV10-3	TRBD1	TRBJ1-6	TGTGCCATCAGTGGGGGACAGGATAATTCACCCCTCCACTTT	CAISGGQDNSPLHF
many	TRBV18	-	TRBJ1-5	TGTGCCAGCTCGCAACAGGGTCCTGGCAATCAGCCCCAGCATTTT	CASSQQGPGNQPQHF
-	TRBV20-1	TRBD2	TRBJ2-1	TGCAGTGCTGTACCGGGACTAGCGGGTAATGAGCAGTTCTTC	CSAVPGLAGNEQFF
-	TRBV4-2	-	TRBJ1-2	TGTGCCAGCAGCCAAGATGTCTTAACGGCCCTTAACTATGGCTACACCTTC	CASSQDVLTALNYGYTF
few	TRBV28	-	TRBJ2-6	TGTGCCAGCAGTTTCCGGGGTGGGGCCGACGTCTTGACTTTC	CASSFRGGADVLTF
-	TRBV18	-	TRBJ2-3	TGTGCCAGCTCACCACCGGTAGGGTTGCCCACAGATACGCAGTATTTT	CASSPPVGLPTDTQYF
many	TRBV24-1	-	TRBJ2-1	TGTGCCACCGGTTTCGGAGATGAGCAGTTCTTC	CATGFGDEQFF
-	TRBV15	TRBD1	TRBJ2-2	TGTGCCACCAGCATACGACAGGGGACCGGGGAGCTGTTTTTT	CATSIRQGTGELFF
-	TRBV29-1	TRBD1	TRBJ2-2	TGCAGCGTTGAAGGACAGGGAAGGACCGGGGAGCTGTTTTTT	CSVEGQGRTGELFF
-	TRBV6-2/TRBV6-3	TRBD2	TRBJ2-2	TGTGCCAGCAGTAAAACCGGGACTAGCGCGAACACCGGGGAGCTGTTTTTT	CASSKTGTSANTGELFF
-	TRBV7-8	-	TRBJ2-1	TGTGCCAGCAGCTCCCGGGACTGGACCTACAATGAGCAGTTCTTC	CASSSRDWTYNEQFF
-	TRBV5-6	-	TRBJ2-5	TGTGCCAGCAGCAAAACAGCCCAAGAGACCCAGTACTTC	CASSKTAQETQYF
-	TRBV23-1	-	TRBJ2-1	TGCGCCAGCAGTCAGTCTTCCCGGGACCCATCCCAGTTCTTC	CASSQSSRDPSQFF
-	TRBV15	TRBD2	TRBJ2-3	TGTGCCACCAGCAAAGCGGGGCGGGGAGGCGATACGCAGTATTTT	CATSKAGRGGDTQYF
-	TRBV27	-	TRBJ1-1	TGTGCCAGCAGTCCTCTAACCAGGAACACTGAAGCTTTCTTT	CASSPLTRNTEAFF
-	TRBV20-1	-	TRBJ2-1	TGCAGTGCTGGGGGATGGACAGCGGGACCCTACAATGAGCAGTTCTTC	CSAGGWTAGPYNEQFF
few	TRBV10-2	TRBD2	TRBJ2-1	TGCGCCAGCATGTGGGACTGGGGAGGGTCCGATGAGCAGTTCTTC	CASMWDWGGSDEQFF
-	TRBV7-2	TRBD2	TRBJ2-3	TGTGCCAGCAGCAAAAAAGGTCCGGGACTAGGGCTTCCCACTAGCACAGATACGCAGTATTTT	CASSKKGPGLGLPTSTDTQYF
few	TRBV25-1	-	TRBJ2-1	TGTGCCAGCAGTGCCCTGGGGGGCCTCGGGGGGAATGAGCAGTTCTTC	CASSALGGLGGNEQFF
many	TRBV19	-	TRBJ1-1	TGTGCCAGTAGTTGGGCCACTGAAGCTTTCTTT	CASSWATEAFF
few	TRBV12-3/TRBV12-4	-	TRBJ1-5	TGTGCCAGCAGTTCATTTTATCGGGGAGGATATCAGCCCCAGCATTTT	CASSSFYRGGYQPQHF
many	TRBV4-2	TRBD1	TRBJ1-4	TGTGCCAGCAGCCAAAAAACCTCCATACAGGGGAGAACAGAAAAACTGTTTTTT	CASSQKTSIQGRTEKLFF
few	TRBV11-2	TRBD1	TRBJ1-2	TGTGCCAGCAGCTCCCTTAAACGGGGACCAGGGGGAGGCTATGGCTACACCTTC	CASSSLKRGPGGGYGYTF
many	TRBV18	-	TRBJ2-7	TGTGCCAGCTCACCAGGTTCCAGGGACGGGCAAGGCGAGCAGTACTTC	CASSPGSRDGQGEQYF
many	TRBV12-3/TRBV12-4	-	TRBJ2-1	TGTGCCAGCAGTTGGGGCAATGAGCAGTTCTTC	CASSWGNEQFF
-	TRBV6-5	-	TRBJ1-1	TGTGCCAGCCACAGGACGGGGAACACTGAAGCTTTCTTT	CASHRTGNTEAFF
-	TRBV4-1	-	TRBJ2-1	TGCGCCAGCAGCCAAGCGACAGGGAGGGTTCAGGATGAGCAGTTCTTC	CASSQATGRVQDEQFF
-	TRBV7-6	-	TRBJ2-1	TGTGCCAGCAGCCCTAGGATGGGCCTGGCCCTCAATGAGCAGTTCTTC	CASSPRMGLALNEQFF
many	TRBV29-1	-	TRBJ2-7	TGCAGCGTTGATGATGGGTACGAGCAGTACTTC	CSVDDGYEQYF
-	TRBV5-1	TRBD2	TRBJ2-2	TGCGCCAGCAGCTCCGGACTAGCGGCGAACACCGGGGAGCTGTTTTTT	CASSSGLAANTGELFF
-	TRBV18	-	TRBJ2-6	TGTGCCAGCTCACCCGATGTCTCTGGGGCCAACGTCCTGACTTTC	CASSPDVSGANVLTF
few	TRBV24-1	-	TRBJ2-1	TGTGCCACCAGTTCGGGAAACAATGAGCAGTTCTTC	CATSSGNNEQFF
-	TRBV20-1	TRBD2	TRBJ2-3	TGCAGTGCTAGAGATCGGGATAGCGGGAGGAGAACAGATACGCAGTATTTT	CSARDRDSGRRTDTQYF
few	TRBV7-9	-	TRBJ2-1	TGTGCCAGCCACGCGACGTTCGACCAATCCTACAATGAGCAGTTCTTC	CASHATFDQSYNEQFF
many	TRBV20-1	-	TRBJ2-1	TGCAGTGCTAGAGATCTCCCCGGCCATGAGCAGTTCTTC	CSARDLPGHEQFF
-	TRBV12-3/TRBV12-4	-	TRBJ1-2	TGTGCCAGTTCGAGACAGGCTCATGTCTATGGCTACACCTTC	CASSRQAHVYGYTF
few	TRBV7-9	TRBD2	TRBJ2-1	TGTGCCAGCAGCTTAATTTATGATCTAGCGGACAATGAGCAGTTCTTC	CASSLIYDLADNEQFF
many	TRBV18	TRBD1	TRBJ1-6	TGTGCCAGCTCGACAGGGGTCGATAATTCACCCCTCCACTTT	CASSTGVDNSPLHF
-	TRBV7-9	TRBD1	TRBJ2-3	TGTGCCAGCAGTACCGCAGGGGGACGTCACACAGATACGCAGTATTTT	CASSTAGGRHTDTQYF
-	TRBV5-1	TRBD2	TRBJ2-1	TGCGCCAGCAGCTCGCCCCTACTAGCGGGAGGCTTCGTCGACGATGAGCAGTTCTTC	CASSSPLLAGGFVDDEQFF
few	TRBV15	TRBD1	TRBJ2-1	TGTGCCACCAGCGGGGGGGGACAGGGGACTTACAATGAGCAGTTCTTC	CATSGGGQGTYNEQFF
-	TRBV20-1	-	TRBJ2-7	TGCAGTGCTTACCCCGGGGCAGGGGCGAACTACGAGCAGTACTTC	CSAYPGAGANYEQYF
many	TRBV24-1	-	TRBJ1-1	TGTGCCACCAGTGACCTAGAGAAAGCTTTCTTT	CATSDLEKAFF
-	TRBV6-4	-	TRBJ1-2	TGTGCCAGCAGAAACGAGGGGTTCGGTTATGGCTACACCTTC	CASRNEGFGYGYTF
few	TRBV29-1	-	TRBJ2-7	TGCAGCGGAGTGACAGGCGAAGCCTACGAGCAGTACTTC	CSGVTGEAYEQYF
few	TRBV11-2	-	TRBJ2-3	TGTGCCAGCAGCTCCCGGGACCCCCTAGATACGCAGTATTTT	CASSSRDPLDTQYF